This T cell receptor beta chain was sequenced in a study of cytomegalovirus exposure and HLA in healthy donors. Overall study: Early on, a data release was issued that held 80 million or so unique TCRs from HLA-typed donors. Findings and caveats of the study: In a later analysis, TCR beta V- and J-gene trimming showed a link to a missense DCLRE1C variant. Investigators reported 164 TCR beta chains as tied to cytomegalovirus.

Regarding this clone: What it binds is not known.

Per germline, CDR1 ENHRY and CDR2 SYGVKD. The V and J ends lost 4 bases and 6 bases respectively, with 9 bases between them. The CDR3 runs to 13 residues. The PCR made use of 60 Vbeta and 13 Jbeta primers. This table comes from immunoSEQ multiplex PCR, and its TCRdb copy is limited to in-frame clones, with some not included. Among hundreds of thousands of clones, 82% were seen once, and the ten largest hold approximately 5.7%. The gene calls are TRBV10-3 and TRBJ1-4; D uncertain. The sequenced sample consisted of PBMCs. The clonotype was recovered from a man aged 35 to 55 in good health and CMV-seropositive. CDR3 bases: TGTGCCATCAGTGTCGGTGCGGATGAAAAACTGTTTTTT. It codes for CAISVGADEKLFF.